This entry concerns a single T cell receptor beta chain. The data are from a study of blood T cell repertoires in COVID-19. Whole-study context: The origin of the acute and convalescent COVID-19 samples was the United States, Italy and Spain. Sources were T cells, B-cell-depleted T cells, or PBMCs; the material itself was cDNA or gDNA.

The Seattle site enrolled patients during active infection and followed them longitudinally. As originally analysed: Quantification of nucleated cells was approximated via reference gene primer amplification. Profiled with immunoSEQ multiplex PCR; TCRdb holds only in-frame clones, not every one. V, J and clone size are those of that table, while D and trimming were read from the DNA. The sample records hundreds of thousands of clones, approximately 83% being singletons. The CDR3 is 15 amino acids. Germline V gene data show CDR1 as SGHRS and CDR2 as YFSETQ. V was trimmed by 2 bases and J by 0 bases, leaving 9 bases between them.

The origin of this receptor is a woman in her 30s with COVID-19, enrolled during active disease. Sequencing input: peripheral blood. The V gene is TRBV5-1, the J gene TRBJ2-1; D possibly corresponds to TRBD2 (5 bases). The CDR3 reads CASSFGVSSYNEQFF. The CDR3 nucleotides are TGCGCCAGCAGCTTCGGGGTGAGCTCCTACAATGAGCAGTTCTTC.